The 10 T cell receptor beta chains listed next were all sequenced from one sample in a study of regulatory T cells in long-lasting Graves disease. Indicated time point: newly diagnosed GD, antithyroid drugs for less than 3 months. After RNA was extracted from PBMCs, the TCR library was made from it. For TCR beta, libraries came from iRepertoire HTBI primers and Arm-PCR of CDR3 regions. TCRdb recomputed calls from the multiplex PCR reads with MiXCR, one row per CDR3 protein. The sample records about 540,000 distinct CDR3 sequences, roughly 12% being singletons. The sample also formed part of further work on T cells in Graves' hyperthyroidism and ophthalmopathy.

Here the sequenced sample was peripheral blood mononuclear cells (PBMCs), taken at new diagnosis, from a patient treated with antithyroid drugs. These receptor sequences come from a man aged 30-40 years with Graves disease.

This clonotype was seen many times. The gene calls are TRBV2 and TRBJ2-1; 7 bases are shared with TRBD2. Germline loops: CDR1 SNHLY, CDR2 FYNNEI. The junction had 8 bases not matched to a gene; V was cut back by 3 bases and J by 6 bases. The length of the CDR3 is 15 residues. The chain's CDR3 is CASSDGGGQSNEQFF. The CDR3 DNA reads TGTGCCAGCAGTGATGGGGGGGGTCAGAGCAATGAGCAGTTCTTC.

The CDR3 spells CASTDGAGYSNQPQHF. For the CDR3, the DNA is TGTGCCAGTACCGATGGGGCGGGCTATAGCAATCAGCCCCAGCATTTT. This chain connects TRBV19 to TRBJ1-5; D possibly corresponds to TRBD1 (5 bases). Germline CDR1 is LNHDA and CDR2 is SQIVND (reference sequence). The CDR3 spans 16 residues. V dropped 7 bases and J dropped 0 bases, with 16 bases sitting between them.

This clonotype was seen repeatedly, ten times or more. V is TRBV10-3 and J is TRBJ1-1; 11 positions match TRBD1. V trimming: 3 bases; J trimming: 4 bases; junction bases outside the gene matches: 7. The CDR3 runs to 16 residues. Germline CDR1 and CDR2: ENHRY and SYGVKD. CDR3 sequence: CAISEGTGGPGTEAFF. The DNA for the CDR3 is TGTGCCATCAGTGAAGGGACAGGGGGACCGGGCACTGAAGCTTTCTTT.

This clonotype was seen a few times. This chain connects TRBV20-1 to TRBJ2-1; 9 nucleotides line up with TRBD2. V shed 5 bases and J 4 bases; nucleotides not matched to a gene: 6. Per germline, CDR1 DFQATT and CDR2 SNEGSKA (reference sequence). CDR3 length: 14 residues. CDR3 residues: CSAHSGLAYNEQFF. DNA of the CDR3: TGCAGTGCTCATTCGGGACTAGCATACAATGAGCAGTTCTTC.

This clonotype was recorded at least ten times. The chain links TRBV11-2 to TRBJ1-2; D unclear. Between the trimmed V and J ends, which lost 0 bases and 6 bases, there was a span of 8 bases. CDR1 SGHAT and CDR2 FQNNGV come from the germline V gene. The CDR3 has 13 residues. The CDR3 spells CASSLDGDDGYTF. In nucleotides, the CDR3 is TGTGCCAGCAGCTTAGATGGGGATGATGGCTACACCTTC.

The sample holds a few counts of this clonotype. The chain links TRBV6-9 to TRBJ2-7, with 7 positions matching TRBD1. V gave up 3 bases and J gave up 4 bases; unmatched junction bases: 12. This CDR3 contains 16 residues. Germline CDR1 and CDR2: MNHGY and SVAAGI. The chain's CDR3 is CASSYRPTGIKYEQYF. The CDR3 DNA is TGTGCCAGCAGTTACCGACCGACAGGGATAAAATACGAGCAGTACTTC.

This chain links TRBV20-1 with TRBJ2-5; D unresolved. Germline CDR1 DFQATT, CDR2 SNEGSKA (reference sequence). This CDR3 is built from 13 residues. Trimming took 2 bases from V and 1 from J, leaving 8 bases between them. CDR3 sequence (DNA): TGCAGTGCTAGACCCCCCGGCCAAGAGACCCAGTACTTC. This gives the protein CSARPPGQETQYF.

The chain couples TRBV9 to TRBJ2-1, with D maybe TRBD2 (7 bases). The CDR3 covers 17 residues. Per the germline V gene, CDR1 is SGDLS and CDR2 is YYNGEE. V shed 0 bases and J shed 7 bases, with 20 bases lying between them. The CDR3 DNA reads as TGTGCCAGCAGCGTAGCTAAGGGGGGGAGGGCCGAGAATGAGCAGTTCTTC. This sequence encodes CASSVAKGGRAENEQFF.

Many counts were recorded for this clonotype. The rearrangement joins TRBV20-1 to TRBJ2-7; a weak D match, TRBD2 (6 bases). V lost 6 bases to trimming and J lost 3 bases, with 18 bases between them. The V gene's germline CDR1 is DFQATT and CDR2 SNEGSKA (reference sequence). This CDR3 comprises 14 residues. DNA for the CDR3: TGCAGTGCGAAAGGGGACTGGCTGCGCTACGAGCAGTACTTC. Residues: CSAKGDWLRYEQYF.

In its sample, this clonotype was seen many times. The CDR3 reads CASSRRGSYNEQFF. The CDR3 DNA sequence: TGTGCCAGCAGCCGACGGGGGAGTTACAATGAGCAGTTCTTC. The chain couples TRBV6-2 or TRBV6-3 to TRBJ2-1; D perhaps matches TRBD2 (6 bases). CDR3 length equals 14 residues. The germline V gene encodes CDR1 MNHEY and CDR2 SVGEGT. The germline V and J ends were trimmed by 6 bases and 4 bases, with 13 bases remaining between them.